A selection of T cell receptor beta chains follows, all from one sample in a study of cytomegalovirus exposure and HLA in healthy donors. This table comes from immunoSEQ multiplex PCR, and its TCRdb copy is limited to in-frame clones, with some not included. The sample has about 120,000 clones, around 69% seen once. Sample: PBMCs. The receptors derive from a woman in her forties in good health and CMV-seropositive. CDR3s include the opening cysteine and the closing phenylalanine or tryptophan.

v_gene	j_gene	CDR3aa
TRBV5-1	TRBJ2-5	CASSFGTPQETQYF
TRBV19	TRBJ1-5	CASSIVGSGGNQPQHF
TRBV13	TRBJ1-3	CASSPDRAGNTIYF
TRBV7-2	TRBJ1-2	CASSLEQGRNYGYTF
TRBV19	TRBJ2-1	CASTLNHGLAGEQFF
TRBV5-1	TRBJ1-5	CASSPGQGGQPQHF
TRBV29-1	TRBJ2-3	CSGSRGGNTDTQYF
TRBV5-6	TRBJ1-2	CASSPGQGPYGYTF
TRBV2	TRBJ1-1	CASSSGQGSTEAFF
TRBV30	TRBJ2-1	CAWDDGQGMYNEQFF
TRBV6-5	TRBJ1-2	CASSYSGGSPYGYPF
TRBV5-5	TRBJ2-3	CASSLGVGRGAHTQYF
TRBV9	TRBJ2-7	CASSVGPYSGGASYEQYF
TRBV4-2	TRBJ2-7	CASSQAGTPSYEQYF
TRBV27	TRBJ1-2	CASSTHPPEGAWGYTF
TRBV7-3	TRBJ2-1	CASSFLGTSGRGDEQFF
TRBV19	TRBJ2-1	CASRRGGDGVEQFF
TRBV5-8	TRBJ2-7	CASSIRDNSYEQYF
TRBV5-1	TRBJ2-5	CASSHTSGSQETQYF
TRBV14	TRBJ1-2	CASSLAGTVNYGYPF
TRBV28	TRBJ2-6	CASSWTSGTGANVLTF
TRBV7-9	TRBJ1-1	CASSGLGTRMTEAFF
TRBV19	TRBJ2-3	CASSIDWTSGGPPSTDTQYF
TRBV11-2	TRBJ2-1	CASSLTLASSGSPQQFF
TRBV14	TRBJ2-7	CASSLLAGTSYEQYF
TRBV28	TRBJ2-4	CASSFPARQVRGNIQYF
TRBV10-2	TRBJ2-7	CASAASSYEQYF
TRBV5-6	TRBJ1-1	CASSFQGVTEAFF
TRBV27	TRBJ2-7	CASSPYDGNSYEQYF
TRBV15	TRBJ2-1	CATRLAGGLHGNEQFF
TRBV7-6	TRBJ1-1	CASSLGTGFAEAFF
TRBV27	TRBJ1-2	CASSSGQGANYGYTF
TRBV19	TRBJ2-4	CASKSRGGRADKNIQYF
TRBV27	TRBJ2-1	CASSFLPGPFDNEQFF
TRBV6-4	TRBJ1-1	CASSEAKDLRAFF